This entry lists 16 T cell receptor beta chains sequenced from one sample in a study of OX40 agonist ivuxolimab in advanced cancers. The data were produced by immunoSEQ multiplex PCR, yet TCRdb's version contains in-frame clones alone and is incomplete. The repertoire holds tens of thousands of clones, with about 90% as singletons. Here the sequenced sample was CD4+ or CD8+ T cells sorted from blood, taken in a trial of the OX40 agonist ivuxolimab. All receptors derive from an adult with an advanced solid tumor such as melanoma, head and neck, liver or kidney cancer.

This clone turned up a few times. The V and J genes are TRBV27 and TRBJ1-2; D is uncertain. Germline V CDR1 and CDR2: MNHEY, SMNVEV (reference sequence). Trimming removed 7 bases from V and 8 bases from J, with 17 bases in between. CDR3 length equals 13 residues. The CDR3 here is CASKEGGGWGYTF. The CDR3 DNA reads TGTGCCAGCAAAGAGGGAGGAGGGTGGGGCTACACCTTC.

This clone is a singleton in its sample. V usage is TRBV19 and J usage is TRBJ1-5; TRBD1 matches at 9 bases. CDR1 and CDR2 from the germline V gene are LNHDA and SQIVND (reference sequence). The CDR3 length is 15 residues. V shed 3 bases, J shed 7 bases, and the junction held 7 bases outside the gene matches. As DNA, the CDR3 is TGTGCCAGTAGTATTATGGGACAGGGATCGCAGCCCCAGCATTTT. This codes for CASSIMGQGSQPQHF.

In DNA, the CDR3 is TGTGCCTGGACCAGGGGAGGGGAGACCCAGTACTTC. It yields the protein CAWTRGGETQYF. This chain joins TRBV30 and TRBJ2-5; possible D gene TRBD2, 7 bases. The CDR3 consists of 12 residues. Trimming left V 4 bases short and J 5 bases short, with 11 bases between. Germline V gene sequence: CDR1 GTSNPN, CDR2 SVGIG (reference sequence).

V usage is TRBV11-2 and J usage is TRBJ2-7; D may be TRBD1 (5 bases). The V gene lost 5 bases and the J gene lost 0 bases, with 20 bases spanning the gap. The CDR3 spans 17 residues. Looked up from germline, CDR1 is SGHAT and CDR2 is FQNNGV. CDR3 sequence reads: CASSLGQMGQSSYEQYF. CDR3 DNA sequence: TGTGCCAGCAGCCTAGGGCAGATGGGGCAATCCTCCTACGAGCAGTACTTC. Full variable domain (missing parts from reference TRBV11-2 and TRBJ2-7): EAGVAQSPRYKIIEKRQSVAFWCNPISGHATLYWYQQILGQGPKLLIQFQNNGVVDDSQLPKDRFSAERLKGVDSTLKIQPAKLEDSAVYLCASSLGQMGQSSYEQYFGPGTRLTVT.

The CDR3 spells CASSSGQYNEQFF. Here the CDR3 DNA reads TGTGCCAGCAGCTCGGGACAGTACAATGAGCAGTTCTTC. The chain employs TRBV7-3 and TRBJ2-1; 7 bases map to TRBD1. Germline loops: CDR1 SGHTA, CDR2 FQGTGA. This CDR3 has 13 amino acids. The V gene end was trimmed by 4 bases and the J gene end by 4 bases; junction bases not matched to a gene: 1.

V and J are TRBV6-1 and TRBJ1-2, with D possibly being TRBD1 (6 bases). CDR1 MNHNS and CDR2 SASEGT come from the germline V gene. This CDR3 comprises 16 residues. Trimming stripped 4 bases from V and 1 base from J, with 16 bases between. CDR3 region: CASSANPGHLNYGYTF. CDR3 DNA sequence: TGTGCCAGCAGTGCAAACCCGGGACACCTTAACTATGGCTACACCTTC.

The chain couples TRBV7-2 to TRBJ2-5, with 9 bases aligning to TRBD1. The CDR3 has 14 residues. Germline assignment: CDR1 SGHTA and CDR2 FQGNSA. V lost 6 bases and J lost 5; bases outside the gene matches: 7. Here the CDR3 reads CASSLQGAGETQYF. CDR3 bases: TGTGCCAGCAGTTTACAGGGGGCGGGCGAGACCCAGTACTTC.

V and J are TRBV19 and TRBJ2-7; D uncertain. This CDR3 comprises 12 residues. Trimming took off 11 bases at V and 3 bases at J, with 14 bases between the two ends. CDR1 is LNHDA, CDR2 SQIVND, per germline (reference sequence). CDR3 residues: CAPPLHFYEQYF. As DNA, the CDR3 is TGTGCCCCCCCCCTCCACTTCTACGAGCAGTACTTC.

The chain uses TRBV15 and TRBJ2-5, with 13 nucleotides matching TRBD2. This CDR3 is 16 amino acids long. With 3 bases clipped from V and 4 bases from J, the junction kept 5 bases outside the gene matches. Germline CDR1 LNHNV, CDR2 YYDKDF (reference sequence). Written as DNA, the CDR3 is TGTGCCACCAGCAGTTTGACTAGCGGGAGGAGAGAGACCCAGTACTTC. Its translation: CATSSLTSGRRETQYF. Supplemented by reference TRBV15 and TRBJ2-5, the full variable domain reads DAMVIQNPRYQVTQFGKPVTLSCSQTLNHNVMYWYQQKSSQAPKLLFHYYDKDFNNEADTPDNFQSRRPNTSFCFLDIRSPGLGDTAMYLCATSSLTSGRRETQYFGPGTRLLVL.

This clone has only a few counts. V gene TRBV5-1 combines with J gene TRBJ1-2; a possible D gene is TRBD1 (5 bases). Germline V gene lookup returns CDR1 SGHRS and CDR2 YFSETQ. Trimming removed 9 bases from V and 4 bases from J, with 19 bases in between. CDR3 length: 14 amino acids. The CDR3 coding sequence is TGCGCCACCTCTCGGGACGGCCAGCGCTATGGCTACACCTTC. The encoded protein is CATSRDGQRYGYTF. The complete variable domain, with remaining parts taken from reference TRBV5-1 and TRBJ1-2, reads KAGVTQTPRYLIKTRGQQVTLSCSPISGHRSVSWYQQTPGQGLQFLFEYFSETQRNKGNFPGRFSGRQFSNSRSEMNVSTLELGDSALYLCATSRDGQRYGYTFGSGTRLTVV.

In the case of this clone: One junction end does not reproduce the germline sequence, and a read error may be involved. For the CDR3, the DNA is TGTGCCAGCAGTGAAGCTACTAGTTTGGGAATCTTC. This encodes CASSEATSLGIF. This sequence joins TRBV2 and TRBJ2-7; possibly TRBD2 for D (5 bases). The CDR3 sequence is 12 residues long. The V gene's germline CDR1 is SNHLY and CDR2 FYNNEI.

There are a few counts of this clone. V and J are TRBV6-6 and TRBJ1-5, with 7 bases fitting TRBD1. V was clipped by 10 bases and J by 0 bases; unmatched bases: 6. The CDR3 spans 14 residues. The germline CDR1 and CDR2 sequences are MNHNY and SVGAGI (reference sequence). Written as DNA, the CDR3 is TGTGCCACTTCTAACAGGGGTAGCAATCAGCCCCAGCATTTT. Its translation: CATSNRGSNQPQHF.

This rearrangement joins TRBV11-2 to TRBJ2-1, with 7 bases lining up with TRBD2. The CDR3 covers 17 residues. After removal of 4 bases from V and 0 bases from J, the junction contained 9 bases not matched to a gene. Germline V CDR1 and CDR2: SGHAT, FQNNGV. The CDR3 bases are TGTGCCAGCAGCTCCCTGGCTGGCGGGAGCTCCTACAATGAGCAGTTCTTC. It specifies CASSSLAGGSSYNEQFF. The full variable domain, rest sourced from reference TRBV11-2 and TRBJ2-1, is EAGVAQSPRYKIIEKRQSVAFWCNPISGHATLYWYQQILGQGPKLLIQFQNNGVVDDSQLPKDRFSAERLKGVDSTLKIQPAKLEDSAVYLCASSSLAGGSSYNEQFFGPGTRLTVL.

V gene TRBV30 combines with J gene TRBJ2-3, with D hard to call. The V and J ends lost 1 base and 8 bases respectively, with 16 bases between them. CDR3 length equals 14 residues. Germline assignment: CDR1 GTSNPN and CDR2 SVGIG (reference sequence). The CDR3 DNA sequence: TGTGCCTGGAGTGGCCGTGCAGTTGCCGGTACGCAGTATTTT. As protein: CAWSGRAVAGTQYF.

V gene TRBV6-1 combines with J gene TRBJ1-6; 9 bases are shared with TRBD1. The CDR3 spans 15 residues. V was clipped by 6 bases and J by 10 bases; unmatched bases: 10. Germline V gives CDR1 MNHNS, CDR2 SASEGT. The CDR3, as DNA: TGTGCCAGCAGGAAGGGGACAGGGATTGGATCACCCCTCCACTTT. This sequence encodes CASRKGTGIGSPLHF.

The rearrangement uses TRBV7-3 and TRBJ2-1; tentative D call: TRBD2 (5 bases). V lost 5 bases to trimming and J lost 8 bases, with 16 bases between them. The CDR3 is 14 residues long. Germline V gives CDR1 SGHTA, CDR2 FQGTGA. The CDR3 loop reads CASSLRRVKDEQFF. CDR3 sequence (DNA): TGTGCCAGCAGCCTTCGGCGGGTCAAGGATGAGCAGTTCTTC.